This is a list of T cell receptor beta chains from one sample in a study of Ad26.COV2.S vaccination and SARS-CoV-2 variants. Data came from immunoSEQ multiplex PCR; TCRdb stores just in-frame clones and leaves some out. The sample holds 290,000 or so clones, around 87% seen once. The sequencing used peripheral blood, collected in a trial of Ad26.COV2.S vaccine versus placebo. These receptors were collected from a person between 18 and 59 years old who received the Ad26.COV2.S COVID-19 vaccine or a placebo. Both conserved end residues are part of each CDR3. Fields, in order: clone size, J gene, D gene, V gene, CDR3 DNA, CDR3 protein. The D gene is left open where the match is weak. The size of a clone is reported for some rows only, either as once, few or many, or as a class for expanded clones.

clone size: NA; J gene: TRBJ2-1; D gene: NA; V gene: TRBV2; CDR3 DNA: TGTGCCAGCAAGAACACTCGCTCCTACAATGAGCAGTTCTTC; CDR3 protein: CASKNTRSYNEQFF
clone size: NA; J gene: TRBJ1-2; D gene: TRBD1; V gene: TRBV7-9; CDR3 DNA: TGTGCCAGCAGCTGGGACAGGGGCCTGAGGAATGGCTACACCTTC; CDR3 protein: CASSWDRGLRNGYTF
clone size: NA; J gene: TRBJ2-1; D gene: NA; V gene: TRBV10-1; CDR3 DNA: TGCGCCAGCAGTGATTACTTAGGTTCGAGCTACAATGAGCAGTTCTTC; CDR3 protein: CASSDYLGSSYNEQFF
clone size: NA; J gene: TRBJ2-7; D gene: TRBD2; V gene: TRBV5-1; CDR3 DNA: TGCGCCAGCAGCAGGACTAGCGGGGGCGGATTCTCCTACGAGCAGTACTTC; CDR3 protein: CASSRTSGGGFSYEQYF
clone size: NA; J gene: TRBJ2-1; D gene: TRBD2; V gene: TRBV5-1; CDR3 DNA: TGCGCCAGCAGCTCCACTAGCGGACAAACCTACAATGAGCAGTTCTTC; CDR3 protein: CASSSTSGQTYNEQFF
clone size: NA; J gene: TRBJ2-5; D gene: NA; V gene: TRBV12-5; CDR3 DNA: TGTGCTAGTGGTTTGGAAGGGGAGACCCAGTACTTC; CDR3 protein: CASGLEGETQYF
clone size: NA; J gene: TRBJ2-5; D gene: NA; V gene: TRBV12-3/TRBV12-4; CDR3 DNA: TGTGCCAGCAGTTTTTCCCACCAAGAGACCCAGTACTTC; CDR3 protein: CASSFSHQETQYF
clone size: NA; J gene: TRBJ2-2; D gene: TRBD1; V gene: TRBV7-2; CDR3 DNA: TGTGCCAGCAGCGTACAGGGGACAGCCGGGGAGCTGTTTTTT; CDR3 protein: CASSVQGTAGELFF
clone size: NA; J gene: TRBJ1-1; D gene: NA; V gene: TRBV12-3/TRBV12-4; CDR3 DNA: TGTGCCAGCAGGGCGGCACATACTGAAGCTTTCTTT; CDR3 protein: CASRAAHTEAFF
clone size: few; J gene: TRBJ2-3; D gene: NA; V gene: TRBV6-1; CDR3 DNA: TGTGCCAGCAGTGAATTTAGGGAACTACCGCAGTATTTT; CDR3 protein: CASSEFRELPQYF
clone size: NA; J gene: TRBJ1-1; D gene: NA; V gene: TRBV11-1; CDR3 DNA: TGTGCCAGCAGCTTTTCGCTAACTCAGGAAGCTTTCTTT; CDR3 protein: CASSFSLTQEAFF
clone size: few; J gene: TRBJ1-2; D gene: NA; V gene: TRBV5-4; CDR3 DNA: TGTGCCAGCAGCTTGGTCGGGGTCTCTGCTTATGGCTACACCTTC; CDR3 protein: CASSLVGVSAYGYTF
clone size: NA; J gene: TRBJ1-6; D gene: NA; V gene: TRBV24-1; CDR3 DNA: TGTGCCACCAGTGGATTAGCTGCTCATAATTCACCCCTCCACTTT; CDR3 protein: CATSGLAAHNSPLHF
clone size: NA; J gene: TRBJ2-7; D gene: NA; V gene: TRBV11-2; CDR3 DNA: TGTGCCAGCAGTTCCATGTCCTACGAGCAGTACTTC; CDR3 protein: CASSSMSYEQYF
clone size: NA; J gene: TRBJ2-5; D gene: NA; V gene: TRBV6-6; CDR3 DNA: TGTGCCAGCAGTTACGGGAGACAGAGGGGAGAGACCCAGTACTTC; CDR3 protein: CASSYGRQRGETQYF
clone size: NA; J gene: TRBJ2-5; D gene: TRBD2; V gene: TRBV7-7; CDR3 DNA: TGTGCCAGCAGCCCTTGGAGCGGGAGATCACAGGAGACCCAGTACTTC; CDR3 protein: CASSPWSGRSQETQYF
clone size: NA; J gene: TRBJ2-6; D gene: NA; V gene: TRBV5-1; CDR3 DNA: TGCGCCAGCAGCTTTCTGGCACAAAGCTCTGGGGCCAACGTCCTGACTTTC; CDR3 protein: CASSFLAQSSGANVLTF
clone size: NA; J gene: TRBJ2-3; D gene: NA; V gene: TRBV18; CDR3 DNA: TGTGCCAGCTCACCAGAGTTGGGGAGCACAGATACGCAGTATTTT; CDR3 protein: CASSPELGSTDTQYF
clone size: NA; J gene: TRBJ2-1; D gene: NA; V gene: TRBV19; CDR3 DNA: TGTGCCAGTAGACCCCTCGGGGTGACGAATGAGCAGTTCTTC; CDR3 protein: CASRPLGVTNEQFF
clone size: NA; J gene: TRBJ2-7; D gene: TRBD1; V gene: TRBV25-1; CDR3 DNA: TGTGCCAGCAGGGGGCCCGGGACAGGACTACTGGAGCAGTACTTC; CDR3 protein: CASRGPGTGLLEQYF
clone size: NA; J gene: TRBJ1-3; D gene: NA; V gene: TRBV5-1; CDR3 DNA: TGCGCCAGCAGCTTGGTCGGCAGGGAGTATGGAAACACCATATATTTT; CDR3 protein: CASSLVGREYGNTIYF
clone size: NA; J gene: TRBJ2-2; D gene: TRBD2; V gene: TRBV6-5; CDR3 DNA: TGTGCCAGCAGATCTAGCGGAGCGAACACCGGGGAGCTGTTTTTT; CDR3 protein: CASRSSGANTGELFF
clone size: NA; J gene: TRBJ2-5; D gene: TRBD1; V gene: TRBV12-5; CDR3 DNA: TGTGCTAGTGGTTCTGACAGGGGAGGAGAGACCCAGTACTTC; CDR3 protein: CASGSDRGGETQYF
clone size: NA; J gene: TRBJ1-1; D gene: NA; V gene: TRBV18; CDR3 DNA: TGTGCCTCCCGACCCGGGGCTAACACTGAAGCTTTCTTT; CDR3 protein: CASRPGANTEAFF
clone size: NA; J gene: TRBJ2-7; D gene: NA; V gene: TRBV6-5; CDR3 DNA: TGTGCCAGCAGCTCCGGACTCTACGAGCAGTACTTC; CDR3 protein: CASSSGLYEQYF
clone size: NA; J gene: TRBJ2-1; D gene: NA; V gene: TRBV3-1/TRBV3-2; CDR3 DNA: TGTGCCAGCAGCCAAGATCAAGGATTCTCGGAGCAGTTCTTC; CDR3 protein: CASSQDQGFSEQFF
clone size: NA; J gene: TRBJ2-3; D gene: NA; V gene: TRBV7-8; CDR3 DNA: TGTGCCAGCAGCTTAGCGCAAACAGATACGCAGTATTTT; CDR3 protein: CASSLAQTDTQYF
clone size: NA; J gene: TRBJ2-1; D gene: TRBD1; V gene: TRBV2; CDR3 DNA: TGTGCCAGCAGCGTGTCCCGGGACAGGGTTCCGCGTGGGTTCTTC; CDR3 protein: CASSVSRDRVPRGFF
clone size: NA; J gene: TRBJ1-1; D gene: NA; V gene: TRBV9; CDR3 DNA: TGTGCCAGCAGCGTAGGATGGGGCCGGAACACTGAAGCTTTCTTT; CDR3 protein: CASSVGWGRNTEAFF
clone size: many; J gene: TRBJ2-2; D gene: NA; V gene: TRBV6-1; CDR3 DNA: TGTGCCAGCAGTGACCGGCAGGGTAGCACCGGGGAGCTGTTTTTT; CDR3 protein: CASSDRQGSTGELFF
clone size: NA; J gene: TRBJ2-3; D gene: NA; V gene: TRBV4-2; CDR3 DNA: TGTGCCAGCAGCCAATCCGAGAGCACAGATACGCAGTATTTT; CDR3 protein: CASSQSESTDTQYF
clone size: once; J gene: TRBJ1-1; D gene: TRBD1; V gene: TRBV6-6; CDR3 DNA: TGTGCCAGCAGCAACCGGGACAGGGATCTACTCGGTCCCTCAAACACTGAAGCTTTCTTT; CDR3 protein: CASSNRDRDLLGPSNTEAFF
clone size: NA; J gene: TRBJ2-2; D gene: TRBD2; V gene: TRBV30; CDR3 DNA: TGTGCACGGGGGGGCACCGGGGAGCTGTTTTTT; CDR3 protein: CARGGTGELFF
clone size: NA; J gene: TRBJ2-7; D gene: NA; V gene: TRBV18; CDR3 DNA: TGTGCCAGCTCACCTTGGGACGGATCCTACGAGCAGTACTTC; CDR3 protein: CASSPWDGSYEQYF
clone size: few; J gene: TRBJ1-1; D gene: TRBD1; V gene: TRBV3-1/TRBV3-2; CDR3 DNA: TGTGCCAGCAGCCAGGGGACAGGGTACACTGAAGCTTTCTTT; CDR3 protein: CASSQGTGYTEAFF
clone size: once; J gene: TRBJ1-6; D gene: NA; V gene: TRBV27; CDR3 DNA: TGTGCCAGCAGTTCCATGGGACCAGCGAATTCACCCCTCCACTTT; CDR3 protein: CASSSMGPANSPLHF
clone size: NA; J gene: TRBJ2-7; D gene: NA; V gene: TRBV6-4; CDR3 DNA: TGTGCCAGCAGTGAAGGGAACGAGCAGTACTTC; CDR3 protein: CASSEGNEQYF
clone size: NA; J gene: TRBJ2-7; D gene: TRBD2; V gene: TRBV4-1; CDR3 DNA: TGCGCCAGCAGCGCCCGGGCCAGCGGGGGCCTGATCTCCTACGAGCAGTACTTC; CDR3 protein: CASSARASGGLISYEQYF
clone size: NA; J gene: TRBJ1-5; D gene: NA; V gene: TRBV20-1; CDR3 DNA: TGCAGTGCTAGTGTCTTAAATCAGCCCCAGCATTTT; CDR3 protein: CSASVLNQPQHF
clone size: NA; J gene: TRBJ2-5; D gene: NA; V gene: TRBV11-2; CDR3 DNA: TGTGCCAGCAGCTGGGGACGGAAAGAGACCCAGTACTTC; CDR3 protein: CASSWGRKETQYF
clone size: NA; J gene: TRBJ1-2; D gene: NA; V gene: TRBV13; CDR3 DNA: TGTGCCAGCAGCTTAGGATACGGGGTCTATGGCTACACCTTC; CDR3 protein: CASSLGYGVYGYTF
clone size: few; J gene: TRBJ1-6; D gene: NA; V gene: TRBV5-1; CDR3 DNA: TGCGCCAGCAGCTTGGTACCGAGACGGCCCTCCTATAATTCACCCCTCCACTTT; CDR3 protein: CASSLVPRRPSYNSPLHF
clone size: NA; J gene: TRBJ2-7; D gene: NA; V gene: TRBV4-3; CDR3 DNA: TGCGCCAGCAGCCAGGAGACCCTGGCGGAGCAGTACTTC; CDR3 protein: CASSQETLAEQYF
clone size: NA; J gene: TRBJ2-6; D gene: NA; V gene: TRBV5-1; CDR3 DNA: TGCGCCAGCAGCTTGTTTTCCAGGGCTGGGGCCAACGTCCTGACTTTC; CDR3 protein: CASSLFSRAGANVLTF
clone size: NA; J gene: TRBJ2-5; D gene: TRBD1; V gene: TRBV29-1; CDR3 DNA: TGCAGCGCTCGGACAGGGTACCAAGAGACCCAGTACTTC; CDR3 protein: CSARTGYQETQYF
clone size: NA; J gene: TRBJ2-7; D gene: NA; V gene: TRBV7-2; CDR3 DNA: TGTGCCAGCAGCTCGACTGGGCGGTTAGGGCTCGAGCAGTACTTC; CDR3 protein: CASSSTGRLGLEQYF
clone size: NA; J gene: TRBJ2-1; D gene: TRBD1; V gene: TRBV9; CDR3 DNA: TGTGCCAGCAGCGTAGACAGGGGCGCTTACAATGAGCAGTTCTTC; CDR3 protein: CASSVDRGAYNEQFF
clone size: NA; J gene: TRBJ1-2; D gene: NA; V gene: TRBV6-5; CDR3 DNA: TGTGCCATCAGCGGCACGACCACCTATGGCTACACCTTC; CDR3 protein: CAISGTTTYGYTF
clone size: many; J gene: TRBJ2-3; D gene: NA; V gene: TRBV7-2; CDR3 DNA: TGTGCCAGCAGACCAGACAGGGCGGGGGATACGCAGTATTTT; CDR3 protein: CASRPDRAGDTQYF
clone size: NA; J gene: TRBJ2-2; D gene: NA; V gene: TRBV18; CDR3 DNA: TGTGCCAGCTCACCCCCAAGATTGAAGGTCGGGGAGCTGTTTTTT; CDR3 protein: CASSPPRLKVGELFF
clone size: NA; J gene: TRBJ2-7; D gene: TRBD2; V gene: TRBV15; CDR3 DNA: TGTGCCACCAGCAGAGAGGCTGTTGGGGGGGGACGCAGTCGGGAGCAGTACTTC; CDR3 protein: CATSREAVGGGRSREQYF
clone size: NA; J gene: TRBJ2-7; D gene: NA; V gene: TRBV19; CDR3 DNA: TGTGCCAGTAGTTATCAGGGGAGAAACGAGCAGTACTTC; CDR3 protein: CASSYQGRNEQYF
clone size: few; J gene: TRBJ2-5; D gene: NA; V gene: TRBV30; CDR3 DNA: TGTGCCTGGAGCGGACTGGCTATGGGGACCCAGTACTTC; CDR3 protein: CAWSGLAMGTQYF
clone size: NA; J gene: TRBJ1-1; D gene: NA; V gene: TRBV12-3/TRBV12-4; CDR3 DNA: TGTGCCAGCAGTTTGCCCGGGGCCCATGAAGCTTTCTTT; CDR3 protein: CASSLPGAHEAFF
clone size: NA; J gene: TRBJ2-3; D gene: NA; V gene: TRBV4-3; CDR3 DNA: TGCGCCAGCAGCCAAGATATCCGGACAGATACGCAGTATTTT; CDR3 protein: CASSQDIRTDTQYF
clone size: NA; J gene: TRBJ1-1; D gene: NA; V gene: TRBV7-8; CDR3 DNA: TGTGCCAGCAGCGTACAGGGCCAAAGCACTGAAGCTTTCTTT; CDR3 protein: CASSVQGQSTEAFF
clone size: NA; J gene: TRBJ2-5; D gene: TRBD2; V gene: TRBV4-3; CDR3 DNA: TGCGCCAGCAGCCAAGTTTTGAGCGGGGGGTACCAAGAGACCCAGTACTTC; CDR3 protein: CASSQVLSGGYQETQYF